The source of this TCR beta chain is a study of blood T cells in healthy people across ages. Whole-study context: Per two T cells, template switching captured roughly one barcoded beta molecule.

This clonotype was observed a few times. The antigen remains undetermined. The ends were cut back, 4 bases at V and 4 bases at J, with 16 bases in the middle. CDR1 and CDR2 from the germline V gene are SEHNR and FQNEAQ (reference sequence). The CDR3 spans 15 residues. Study conclusions and caveats: Correlation between TCR beta diversity and naive T cell percentage was strong. Observed TCR beta diversity per million T cells went down as age went up. This fall followed a roughly linear course with age. Unsorted PBMC material precluded a definitive naive versus antigen-experienced comparison.

Next came a second PCR, run for roughly 6 to 11 cycles, which used a sample-barcoded 5' primer along with a J-beta primer mix. TCRdb independently ran MiXCR on the 5' RACE reads; one entry per CDR3 protein. Found here are some 1.5 million distinct CDR3 sequences, 28% of them singletons; the top ten hold 7.7%. The source material was blood. The chain uses TRBV7-9 and TRBJ2-5, with D tentatively TRBD1 or TRBD2 (5 bases each). The TCR originated in a woman in her thirties in good health. This CDR3 is CASSSHLPGTETQYF. CDR3 DNA: TGTGCCAGCAGCTCGCACCTACCGGGGACAGAGACCCAGTACTTC.